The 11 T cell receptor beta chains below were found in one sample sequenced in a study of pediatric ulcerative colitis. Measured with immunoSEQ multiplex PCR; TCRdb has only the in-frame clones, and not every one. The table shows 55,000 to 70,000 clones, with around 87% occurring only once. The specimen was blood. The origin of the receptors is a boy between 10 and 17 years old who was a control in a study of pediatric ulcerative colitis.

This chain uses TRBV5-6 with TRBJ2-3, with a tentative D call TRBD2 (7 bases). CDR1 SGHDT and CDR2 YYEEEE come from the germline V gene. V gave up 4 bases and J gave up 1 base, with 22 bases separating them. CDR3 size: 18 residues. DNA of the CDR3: TGTGCCAGCAGCGGGGGCGGGAGCTCAACTAGGGGCACAGATACGCAGTATTTT. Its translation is CASSGGGSSTRGTDTQYF. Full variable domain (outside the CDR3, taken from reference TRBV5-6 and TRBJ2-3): DAGVTQSPTHLIKTRGQQVTLRCSPKSGHDTVSWYQQALGQGPQFIFQYYEEEERQRGNFPDRFSGHQFPNYSSELNVNALLLGDSALYLCASSGGGSSTRGTDTQYFGPGTRLTVL.

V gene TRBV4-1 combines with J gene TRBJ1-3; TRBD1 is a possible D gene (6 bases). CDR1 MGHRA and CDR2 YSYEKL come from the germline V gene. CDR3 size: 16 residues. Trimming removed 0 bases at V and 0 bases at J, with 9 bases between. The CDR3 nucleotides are TGCGCCAGCAGCCAAGATTCAGGGGACTCTGGAAACACCATATATTTT. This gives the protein CASSQDSGDSGNTIYF.

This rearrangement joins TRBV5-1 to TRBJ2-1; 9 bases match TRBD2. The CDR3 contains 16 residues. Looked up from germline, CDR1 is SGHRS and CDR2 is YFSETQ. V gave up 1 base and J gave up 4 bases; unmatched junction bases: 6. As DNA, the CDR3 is TGCGCCAGCAGCTTGAGGGCTAGCGGGGTTTACAATGAGCAGTTCTTC. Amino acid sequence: CASSLRASGVYNEQFF.

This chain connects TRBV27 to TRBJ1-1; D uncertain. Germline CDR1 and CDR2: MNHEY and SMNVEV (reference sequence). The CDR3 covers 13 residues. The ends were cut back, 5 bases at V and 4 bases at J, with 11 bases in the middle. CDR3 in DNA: TGTGCCAGCAGTAATATGGAGGGCACTGAAGCTTTCTTT. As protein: CASSNMEGTEAFF.

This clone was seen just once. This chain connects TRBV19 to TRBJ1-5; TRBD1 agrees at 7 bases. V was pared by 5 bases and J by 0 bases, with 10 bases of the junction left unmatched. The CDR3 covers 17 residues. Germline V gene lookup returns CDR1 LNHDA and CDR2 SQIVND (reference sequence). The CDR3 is CASSEFRGQNSNQPQHF. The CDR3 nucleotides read TGTGCCAGTAGTGAATTCAGGGGACAGAATAGCAATCAGCCCCAGCATTTT.

CDR3 residues: CASSQERAQNEKLFF. The CDR3 coding sequence is TGCGCCAGCAGCCAAGAGAGGGCACAGAATGAAAAACTGTTTTTT. The chain employs TRBV4-3 and TRBJ1-4; unclear D gene. This CDR3 is built from 15 residues. Germline V gives CDR1 LGHNA, CDR2 YSLEER. The V gene lost 0 bases and the J gene lost 5 bases, with 10 bases spanning the gap.

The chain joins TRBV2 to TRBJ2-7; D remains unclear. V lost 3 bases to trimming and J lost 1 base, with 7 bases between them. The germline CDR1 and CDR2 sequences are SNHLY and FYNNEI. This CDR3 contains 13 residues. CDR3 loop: CASSDVWSYEQYF. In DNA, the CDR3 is TGTGCCAGCAGTGACGTGTGGTCCTACGAGCAGTACTTC.

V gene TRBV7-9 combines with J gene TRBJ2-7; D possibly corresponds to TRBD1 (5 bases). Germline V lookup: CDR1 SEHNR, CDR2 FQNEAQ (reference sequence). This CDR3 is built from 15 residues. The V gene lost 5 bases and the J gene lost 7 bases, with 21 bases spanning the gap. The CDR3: CASSGPRVGCWEQYF. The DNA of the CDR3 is TGTGCCAGCAGCGGGCCCAGGGTTGGGTGTTGGGAGCAGTACTTC.

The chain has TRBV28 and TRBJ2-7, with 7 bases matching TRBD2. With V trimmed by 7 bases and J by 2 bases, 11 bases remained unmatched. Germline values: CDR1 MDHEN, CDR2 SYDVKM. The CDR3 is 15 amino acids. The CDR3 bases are TGTGCCAGCACTATGGGGGGGTCTCAACCCTACGAGCAGTACTTC. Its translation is CASTMGGSQPYEQYF.

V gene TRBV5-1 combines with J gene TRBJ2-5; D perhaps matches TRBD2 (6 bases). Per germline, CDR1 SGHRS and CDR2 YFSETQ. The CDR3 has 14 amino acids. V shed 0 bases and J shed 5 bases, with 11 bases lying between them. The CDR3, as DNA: TGCGCCAGCAGCTTGGGGACGGGGGTGGAGACCCAGTACTTC. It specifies CASSLGTGVETQYF.

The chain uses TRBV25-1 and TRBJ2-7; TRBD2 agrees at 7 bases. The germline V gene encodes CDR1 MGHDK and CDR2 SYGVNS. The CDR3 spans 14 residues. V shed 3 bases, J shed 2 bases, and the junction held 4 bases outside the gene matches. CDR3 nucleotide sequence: TGTGCCAGCAGTGACTTCCGGGGGGCCTACGAGCAGTACTTC. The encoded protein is CASSDFRGAYEQYF.